This T cell receptor (beta chain) is from a study of blood T cell repertoires in COVID-19. Study details: From the United States, Italy and Spain came samples of acute and convalescent COVID-19. PBMCs, B-cell-depleted T cells, or T cells provided the cDNA or gDNA that made up the material.

In the study's own analysis: Reference gene primer amplification gave estimated nucleated cell counts. Repertoires were generated with immunoSEQ multiplex PCR, while TCRdb's copy carries only in-frame clones and drops some. V and J calls and clone size are copied from that table; D and trimming were computed from the DNA. The data show more than 60,000 clones, roughly 82% seen once. Sequencing was performed on peripheral blood. The source of this sequence is a woman older than 75 with acute or convalescent COVID-19.

The CDR3 DNA reads as TGTGCCAGTAGTCCCCCCCCCGCGGGGAGAGGCACTGAAGCTTTCTTT. Protein product: CASSPPPAGRGTEAFF. The chain carries TRBV19 and TRBJ1-1; D is unresolved. V gave up 5 bases and J gave up 4 bases, with 20 bases separating them. Germline assignment: CDR1 LNHDA and CDR2 SQIVND (reference sequence). The CDR3 totals 16 residues.